Listed here are 16 T cell receptor beta chains from one sample, sequenced in a study of PD-1 blockade in classical Hodgkin lymphoma. Repertoires were generated with immunoSEQ multiplex PCR, while TCRdb's copy carries only in-frame clones and drops some. The table has about 25,000 clones, around 80% seen once. Time point reported: cycle 4 day 1 (C4D1), after less than 7 weeks of nivolumab. Exposure to brentuximab vedotin varied, and each patient had relapsed following autologous stem cell transplantation. Purification of CD4+ T cells from thawed PBMCs was performed via magnetic negative selection. Here the sequenced sample was CD4+ T cells from blood, taken before the fourth cycle of nivolumab. Source of these receptors: a human donor with classical Hodgkin lymphoma.

In the case of this clone: Other DNA sequences in this specimen translate into the identical CDR3. The chain links TRBV5-8 to TRBJ2-3; the D gene is possibly TRBD1 (5 bases). V gave up 6 bases and J gave up 2 bases, with 16 bases separating them. CDR3 length: 15 amino acids. Germline-derived CDR1 and CDR2 are SGHTS and YDEGEE. The chain's CDR3 is CASKVDSQLTDTQYF. The CDR3, as DNA: TGTGCCAGCAAAGTCGACAGTCAACTCACAGATACGCAGTATTTT.

V gene TRBV4-3 combines with J gene TRBJ2-2, with 8 positions matching TRBD1. Looked up from germline, CDR1 is LGHNA and CDR2 is YSLEER. This CDR3 has 15 residues. The V and J ends lost 2 bases and 6 bases, in that order; junction bases with no gene match: 5. CDR3: CASSQSWTGSGELFF. CDR3 nucleotide sequence: TGCGCCAGCAGCCAATCCTGGACAGGGTCCGGGGAGCTGTTTTTT.

CDR3: CASTPSVTNQPQHF. In DNA form, the CDR3 reads TGTGCCAGCACCCCCTCGGTTACAAATCAGCCCCAGCATTTT. The V call is TRBV7-2, the J call TRBJ1-5; D remains unclear. V was pared by 7 bases and J by 4 bases, with 14 bases between. This CDR3 region has 14 residues. CDR1 is SGHTA and CDR2 is FQGNSA in the germline V gene. The whole variable domain, remainder taken from reference TRBV7-2 and TRBJ1-5, is GAGVSQSPSNKVTEKGKDVELRCDPISGHTALYWYRQSLGQGLEFLIYFQGNSAPDKSGLPSDRFSAERTGGSVSTLTIQRTQQEDSAVYLCASTPSVTNQPQHFGDGTRLSIL.

V and J are TRBV19 and TRBJ2-5; no reliable D call. Germline V lookup: CDR1 LNHDA, CDR2 SQIVND (reference sequence). V dropped 5 bases and J dropped 5 bases, with 12 bases sitting between them. This CDR3 region has 13 residues. CDR3 sequence: CASSPQVWETQYF. The CDR3 DNA sequence: TGTGCCAGTAGTCCGCAGGTCTGGGAGACCCAGTACTTC.

The chain recombines TRBV30 with TRBJ1-2; TRBD1 matches 7 bases. The CDR3 has 15 residues. V lost 0 bases and J lost 2; bases outside the gene matches: 6. The germline V gene has CDR1 GTSNPN and CDR2 SVGIG (reference sequence). The CDR3 bases are TGTGCCTGGAGTGTAGGTCCAGGGGGGAACTATGGCTACACCTTC. This codes for CAWSVGPGGNYGYTF.

The CDR3 sequence is CASSIRQGGSNSPLHF. For the CDR3, the DNA is TGTGCCAGCAGCATAAGACAGGGAGGGAGCAATTCACCCCTCCACTTT. The chain couples TRBV7-2 to TRBJ1-6; 7 nucleotides line up with TRBD1. V was clipped by 5 bases and J by 7 bases; unmatched bases: 11. This CDR3 is built from 16 residues. Germline assignment: CDR1 SGHTA and CDR2 FQGNSA. The whole variable domain, filled in from reference TRBV7-2 and TRBJ1-6, reads GAGVSQSPSNKVTEKGKDVELRCDPISGHTALYWYRQSLGQGLEFLIYFQGNSAPDKSGLPSDRFSAERTGGSVSTLTIQRTQQEDSAVYLCASSIRQGGSNSPLHFGNGTRLTVT.

This clone turned up a few times. This rearrangement joins TRBV18 to TRBJ2-7, with D perhaps TRBD1 (5 bases). Trimming took off 3 bases at V and 7 bases at J, with 13 bases between the two ends. Germline V gene data show CDR1 as KGHSH and CDR2 as LQKENI. This CDR3 spans 13 amino acids. CDR3 coding DNA: TGTGCCAGCTCACCCTATCAAGGGGCAGAGCAGTACTTC. Its translation is CASSPYQGAEQYF.

The genes are TRBV11-1 and TRBJ2-1; 7 nucleotides agree with TRBD2. The CDR3 has 13 amino acids. Germline values: CDR1 SGHAT, CDR2 FQDESV (reference sequence). V gave up 5 bases and J gave up 7 bases; unmatched junction bases: 5. DNA for the CDR3: TGTGCCAGCAGCAATTACGGGGGGAATGAGCAGTTCTTC. Protein product: CASSNYGGNEQFF.

This rearrangement joins TRBV7-2 to TRBJ2-2, with a tentative D call TRBD1 (6 bases). CDR1 and CDR2 (germline): SGHTA, FQGNSA. The CDR3 sequence is 14 residues long. V was pared by 3 bases and J by 7 bases, with 12 bases between. The CDR3 spells CASSFQGWGGELFF. CDR3 in DNA: TGTGCCAGCAGCTTTCAGGGGTGGGGCGGGGAGCTGTTTTTT.

In this sample, this clone turned up a few times. This chain uses TRBV9 with TRBJ1-2; D gene uncertain. Trimming took 0 bases from V and 2 from J, leaving 11 bases between them. Germline V CDR1 and CDR2: SGDLS, YYNGEE. The CDR3 runs to 15 residues. The CDR3 region is CASSVALTPNYGYTF. CDR3 sequence (DNA): TGTGCCAGCAGCGTAGCTCTGACACCCAACTATGGCTACACCTTC.

This chain joins TRBV18 and TRBJ2-7; possible D gene TRBD1, 6 bases. The V end was cut by 2 bases, the J end by 5 bases, with 16 bases between. Germline CDR1 and CDR2: KGHSH and LQKENI. The CDR3 runs 15 residues. CDR3 nucleotide sequence: TGTGCCAGCTCACCAAATTCTGACAGGTTCGACGAGCAGTACTTC. It translates to CASSPNSDRFDEQYF. Together with reference TRBV18 and TRBJ2-7, the CDR3 gives the full variable domain: NAGVMQNPRHLVRRRGQEARLRCSPMKGHSHVYWYRQLPEEGLKFMVYLQKENIIDESGMPKERFSAEFPKEGPSILRIQQVVRGDSAAYFCASSPNSDRFDEQYFGPGTRLTVT.

The sample holds a few counts of this clone. V usage is TRBV16 and J usage is TRBJ2-7, with D perhaps matching TRBD1 (6 bases). The CDR3 covers 11 residues. Germline V CDR1 and CDR2: KGHSY, FQNENV. V was pared by 5 bases and J by 8 bases, with 10 bases between. The CDR3 nucleotides are TGTGCCAGCAGCTACAGGGTTCAGCAGTACTTC. This encodes CASSYRVQQYF. The variable domain in full, with the rest retrieved from reference TRBV16 and TRBJ2-7, is GEEVAQTPKHLVRGEGQKAKLYCAPIKGHSYVFWYQQVLKNEFKFLISFQNENVFDETGMPKERFSAKCLPNSPCSLEIQATKLEDSAVYFCASSYRVQQYFGPGTRLTVT.

The V gene is TRBV6-6, the J gene TRBJ2-1; D is uncertain. Between the trimmed V and J ends, which lost 0 bases and 7 bases, there was a span of 10 bases. From germline, CDR1 is MNHNY and CDR2 SVGAGI (reference sequence). The CDR3 totals 14 residues. CDR3 nucleotide sequence: TGTGCCAGCAGTTACTCAAGTTGGGATAATGAGCAGTTCTTC. Translated: CASSYSSWDNEQFF.

The chain couples TRBV20-1 to TRBJ1-1, with unresolved D. This CDR3 comprises 11 residues. Trimming left V 6 bases short and J 4 bases short, with 9 bases between. Germline lookup yields CDR1 DFQATT and CDR2 SNEGSKA (reference sequence). The CDR3 loop reads CSAPDFTEAFF. The CDR3 nucleotides are TGCAGTGCCCCGGATTTCACTGAAGCTTTCTTT.

The chain joins TRBV9 to TRBJ1-1, with 8 bases that match TRBD1. The V gene's germline CDR1 is SGDLS and CDR2 YYNGEE. The V segment lost 3 bases and the J segment 1 base; nucleotides outside the gene matches: 5. CDR3 length: 15 residues. The DNA for the CDR3 is TGTGCCAGCAGCGGTGGGGACAGGCCGAACACTGAAGCTTTCTTT. This codes for CASSGGDRPNTEAFF.

The gene calls are TRBV6-6 and TRBJ2-2, with 8 nucleotides matching TRBD2. This CDR3 has 14 amino acids. Unmatched junction bases numbered 6, after V lost 10 bases and J lost 2 bases. Germline V lookup: CDR1 MNHNY, CDR2 SVGAGI (reference sequence). The chain's CDR3 is CAIAGLVNTGELFF. The DNA of the CDR3 is TGTGCCATTGCGGGACTAGTTAACACCGGGGAGCTGTTTTTT.